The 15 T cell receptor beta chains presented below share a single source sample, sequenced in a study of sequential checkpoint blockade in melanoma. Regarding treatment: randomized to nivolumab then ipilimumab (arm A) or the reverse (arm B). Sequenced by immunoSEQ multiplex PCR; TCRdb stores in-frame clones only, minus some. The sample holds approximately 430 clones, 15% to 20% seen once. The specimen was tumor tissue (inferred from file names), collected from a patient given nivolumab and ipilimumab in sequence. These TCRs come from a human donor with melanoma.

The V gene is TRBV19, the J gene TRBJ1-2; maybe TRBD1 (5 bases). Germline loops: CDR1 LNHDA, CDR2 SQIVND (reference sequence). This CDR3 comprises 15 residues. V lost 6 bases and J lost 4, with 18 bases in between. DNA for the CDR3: TGTGCCAGTAGCATCCCGGGGCAGGCCCGCTATGGCTACACCTTC. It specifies CASSIPGQARYGYTF.

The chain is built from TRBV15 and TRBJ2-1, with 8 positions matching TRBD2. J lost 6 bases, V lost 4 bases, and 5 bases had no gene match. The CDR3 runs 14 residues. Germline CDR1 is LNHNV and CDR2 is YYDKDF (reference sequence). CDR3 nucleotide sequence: TGTGCCACCAGCAAGGGACTAGAGCCCAATGAGCAGTTCTTC. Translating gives CATSKGLEPNEQFF. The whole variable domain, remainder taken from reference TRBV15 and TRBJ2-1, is DAMVIQNPRYQVTQFGKPVTLSCSQTLNHNVMYWYQQKSSQAPKLLFHYYDKDFNNEADTPDNFQSRRPNTSFCFLDIRSPGLGDTAMYLCATSKGLEPNEQFFGPGTRLTVL.

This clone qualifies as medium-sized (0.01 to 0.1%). The CDR3, as DNA: TGTGCCAGCAGTCGACAGGGTCGGCACTACGAGCAGTACTTC. It encodes CASSRQGRHYEQYF. This chain links TRBV11-3 with TRBJ2-7; 7 positions match TRBD1. Germline CDR1 SGHNT, CDR2 YENEEA. After removal of 6 bases from V and 3 bases from J, the junction contained 8 bases not matched to a gene. This CDR3 comprises 14 residues.

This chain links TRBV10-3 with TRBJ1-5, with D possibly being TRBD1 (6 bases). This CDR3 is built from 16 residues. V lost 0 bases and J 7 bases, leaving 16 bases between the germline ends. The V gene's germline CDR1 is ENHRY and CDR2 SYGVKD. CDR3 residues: CAISESGLQGEQPQHF. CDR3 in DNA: TGTGCCATCAGTGAGTCAGGGTTACAGGGCGAGCAGCCCCAGCATTTT.

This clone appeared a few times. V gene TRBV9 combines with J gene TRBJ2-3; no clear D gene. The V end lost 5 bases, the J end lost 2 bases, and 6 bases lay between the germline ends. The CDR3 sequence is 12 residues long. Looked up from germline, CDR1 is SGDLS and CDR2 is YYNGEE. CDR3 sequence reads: CASSAYTDTQYF. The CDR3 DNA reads TGTGCCAGCAGTGCTTACACAGATACGCAGTATTTT.

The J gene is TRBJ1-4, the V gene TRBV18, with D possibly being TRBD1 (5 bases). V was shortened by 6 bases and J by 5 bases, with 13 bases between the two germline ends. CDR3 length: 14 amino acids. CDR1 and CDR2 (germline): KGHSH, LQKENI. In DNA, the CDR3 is TGTGCCAGCTCCCAGAGACAGCCCAATGAAAAACTGTTTTTT. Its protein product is CASSQRQPNEKLFF.

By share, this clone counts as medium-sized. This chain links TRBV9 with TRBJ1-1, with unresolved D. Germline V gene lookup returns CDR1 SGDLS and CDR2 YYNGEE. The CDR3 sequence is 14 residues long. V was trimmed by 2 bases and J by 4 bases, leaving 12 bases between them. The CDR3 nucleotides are TGTGCCAGCAGCGTCGTTCGTCGGCTCACTGAAGCTTTCTTT. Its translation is CASSVVRRLTEAFF.

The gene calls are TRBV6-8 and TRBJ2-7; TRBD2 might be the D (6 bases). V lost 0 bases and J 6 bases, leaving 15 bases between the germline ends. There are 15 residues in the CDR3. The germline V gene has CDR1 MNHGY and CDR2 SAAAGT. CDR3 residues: CASSYSSRARGEQYF. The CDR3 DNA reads TGTGCCAGCAGTTACTCGAGCAGGGCGCGGGGCGAGCAGTACTTC.

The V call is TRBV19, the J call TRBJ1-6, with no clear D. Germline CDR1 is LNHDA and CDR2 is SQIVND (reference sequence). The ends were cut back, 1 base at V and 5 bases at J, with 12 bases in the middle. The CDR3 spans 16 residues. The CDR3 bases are TGTGCCAGTAGTATAGGGGCCCTGACGAATAATTCACCCCTCCACTTT. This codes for CASSIGALTNNSPLHF.

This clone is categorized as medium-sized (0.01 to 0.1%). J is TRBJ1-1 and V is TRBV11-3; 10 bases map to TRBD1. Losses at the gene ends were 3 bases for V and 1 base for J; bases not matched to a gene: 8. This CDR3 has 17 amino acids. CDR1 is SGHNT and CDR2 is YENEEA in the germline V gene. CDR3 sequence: CASSFGTGATKNTEAFF. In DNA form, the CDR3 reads TGTGCCAGCAGCTTTGGGACAGGGGCAACCAAGAACACTGAAGCTTTCTTT. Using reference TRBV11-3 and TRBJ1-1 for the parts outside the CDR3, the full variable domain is EAGVVQSPRYKIIEKKQPVAFWCNPISGHNTLYWYLQNLGQGPELLIRYENEEAVDDSQLPKDRFSAERLKGVDSTLKIQPAELGDSAVYLCASSFGTGATKNTEAFFGQGTRLTVV.

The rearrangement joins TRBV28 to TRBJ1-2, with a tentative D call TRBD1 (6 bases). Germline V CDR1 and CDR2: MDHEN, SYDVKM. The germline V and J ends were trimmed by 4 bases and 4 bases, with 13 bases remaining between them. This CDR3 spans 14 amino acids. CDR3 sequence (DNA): TGTGCCAGCAGTTCGGGGGGCGCATCCTATGGCTACACCTTC. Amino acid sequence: CASSSGGASYGYTF.

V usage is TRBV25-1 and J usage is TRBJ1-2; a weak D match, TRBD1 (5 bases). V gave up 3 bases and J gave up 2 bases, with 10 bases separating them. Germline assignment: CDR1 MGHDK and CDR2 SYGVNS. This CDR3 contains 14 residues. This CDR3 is CASSEGGTNYGYTF. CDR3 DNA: TGTGCCAGCAGTGAGGGAGGGACGAACTATGGCTACACCTTC.

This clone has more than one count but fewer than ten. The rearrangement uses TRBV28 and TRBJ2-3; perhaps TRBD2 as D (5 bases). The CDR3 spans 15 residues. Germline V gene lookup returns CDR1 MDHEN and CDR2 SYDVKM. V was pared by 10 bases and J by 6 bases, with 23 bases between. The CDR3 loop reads CATWRRFGIADTQYF. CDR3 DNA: TGTGCCACCTGGAGGAGGTTTGGGATTGCGGATACGCAGTATTTT.

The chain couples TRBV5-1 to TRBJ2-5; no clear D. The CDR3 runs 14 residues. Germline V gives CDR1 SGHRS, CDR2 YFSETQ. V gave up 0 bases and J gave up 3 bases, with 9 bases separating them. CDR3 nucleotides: TGCGCCAGCAGCTTGGGAGGTGGAGAAGAGACCCAGTACTTC. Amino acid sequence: CASSLGGGEETQYF.

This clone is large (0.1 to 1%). The CDR3 DNA is TGTGCCAGCAGCGTAGCGCCCGGGAACACTGAAGCTTTCTTT. Residues: CASSVAPGNTEAFF. The V and J genes are TRBV9 and TRBJ1-1; no clear D. The germline V gene encodes CDR1 SGDLS and CDR2 YYNGEE. The V end lost 0 bases, the J end lost 1 base, and 7 bases lay between the germline ends. The length of the CDR3 is 14 residues.